One and the same sample provided the 27 T cell receptor beta chains below, sequenced in a study of read filtering for tumor transcriptome and immune sequencing. Molecular barcoded adaptors covering alpha/delta and beta/gamma chains were used on approximately 400 ng RNA. TCRdb fed the reads into MiXCR, producing one record per CDR3 protein. Of more than 100,000 distinct CDR3 sequences in the sample, 13% were seen once. Sequenced input: a population of CD138-negative cells sorted from bone marrow. The receptors were sampled from a donor aged 40 or over with multiple myeloma.

Concerning this clonotype: Given a much more abundant clone one base away, this may be a read error. The V call is TRBV3-1, the J call TRBJ1-4; D not certain. The CDR3 extends over 15 amino acids. CDR1 is LGHDT, CDR2 YNNKEL, per germline (reference sequence). The chain's CDR3 is CASSLRGFYNGKLFF. CDR3 coding DNA: TGTGCCAGCAGCCTCCGCGGATTCTATAATGGAAAACTGTTTTTT.

Ten or more counts support this clonotype. This rearrangement joins TRBV20-1 to TRBJ2-3; D remains unclear. Germline CDR1 and CDR2: DFQATT and SNEGSKA (reference sequence). The CDR3 consists of 11 residues. Trimming stripped 4 bases from V and 2 bases from J, with 4 bases between. CDR3 protein: CSATLTDTQYF. CDR3 coding DNA: TGCAGTGCTACTCTCACAGATACGCAGTATTTT.

Note on this clonotype: A much more abundant neighbour one base away suggests this may be a read error. This chain joins TRBV11-2 and TRBJ2-1; unclear D gene. The germline V gene has CDR1 SGHAT and CDR2 FQNNGV. The CDR3 sequence is 15 residues long. The CDR3 region is CASSSGLRFYNEQLF. CDR3 DNA sequence: TGTGCCAGCAGCTCCGGTTTGCGGTTCTACAATGAGCAGCTCTTC.

This clonotype was picked up many times. The genes are TRBV10-3 and TRBJ1-2; possibly TRBD1 for D (6 bases). CDR1 ENHRY and CDR2 SYGVKD come from the germline V gene. V was shortened by 7 bases and J by 1 base, with 16 bases between the two germline ends. CDR3 size: 15 residues. The CDR3 coding sequence is TGTGCCATCAAACAGGGAAGACTTTATAACTATGGCTACACCTTC. Its protein is CAIKQGRLYNYGYTF.

This clonotype was picked up many times. CDR3 nucleotides: TGTGCCAGCAGCCCCACAGGGGCCCGTTTCTACAATGAGCAGTTCTTC. Its translation: CASSPTGARFYNEQFF. The rearrangement joins TRBV3-1 to TRBJ2-1; TRBD1 matches at 7 bases. Per the germline V gene, CDR1 is LGHDT and CDR2 is YNNKEL (reference sequence). The CDR3 contains 16 residues. V was pared by 4 bases and J by 3 bases, with 9 bases of the junction left unmatched.

This clonotype was observed many times. The V gene is TRBV5-1, the J gene TRBJ2-1, with D possibly matching TRBD2 (5 bases). Per the germline V gene, CDR1 is SGHRS and CDR2 is YFSETQ. V lost 5 bases and J lost 1, with 7 bases in between. CDR3 length: 13 amino acids. CDR3 region: CASREESYNEQFF. CDR3 nucleotides: TGCGCCAGCAGGGAGGAATCCTACAATGAGCAGTTCTTC. Full variable domain (remainder filled in from reference TRBV5-1 and TRBJ2-1): KAGVTQTPRYLIKTRGQQVTLSCSPISGHRSVSWYQQTPGQGLQFLFEYFSETQRNKGNFPGRFSGRQFSNSRSEMNVSTLELGDSALYLCASREESYNEQFFGPGTRLTVL.

As regards this clonotype: This may arise from a read error, as a much more abundant clone is one base away. The chain combines TRBV7-9 with TRBJ2-1, with D tentatively TRBD1 (6 bases). Germline V gene lookup returns CDR1 SEHNR and CDR2 FQNEAQ (reference sequence). This CDR3 spans 13 amino acids. The CDR3 sequence is CVSSPQGWAEQFF. CDR3 sequence (DNA): TGTGTCAGCAGCCCGCAGGGGTGGGCTGAGCAGTTCTTC.

This clonotype was observed many times. This chain uses TRBV5-5 with TRBJ2-2, with D tentatively TRBD1 (5 bases). Trimming removed 0 bases at V and 2 bases at J, with 17 bases between. Germline CDR1 is SGHKS and CDR2 is YYEKEE (reference sequence). The CDR3 extends over 18 amino acids. The CDR3 DNA is TGTGCCAGCAGCTTGGGTGGGGCTATTGTCTTTAACACCGGGGAGCTGTTTTTT. Residues: CASSLGGAIVFNTGELFF. The full variable domain, rest sourced from reference TRBV5-5 and TRBJ2-2, is DAGVTQSPTHLIKTRGQQVTLRCSPISGHKSVSWYQQVLGQGPQFIFQYYEKEERGRGNFPDRFSARQFPNYSSELNVNALLLGDSALYLCASSLGGAIVFNTGELFFGEGSRLTVL.

The sample holds many counts of this clonotype. V is TRBV6-1 and J is TRBJ2-3; D is ambiguous. CDR1 MNHNS and CDR2 SASEGT come from the germline V gene. The V end was cut by 1 base, the J end by 2 bases, with 10 bases between. The CDR3 is 15 residues long. This CDR3 is CASSEVVAHTDTQYF. In DNA form, the CDR3 reads TGTGCCAGCAGTGAAGTAGTAGCCCACACAGATACGCAGTATTTT.

This clonotype has just a few counts. A much more abundant neighbour one base away suggests this may be a read error. The conserved phenylalanine or tryptophan is not found at the CDR3 terminus, so this likely reflects a read error. In nucleotides, the CDR3 is TGCAGTGCTAGAGACCCGACAGGGACTTCGGGAGTAAACACTGAAGCTTTCCTT. This codes for CSARDPTGTSGVNTEAFL. The chain recombines TRBV20-1 with TRBJ1-1, with TRBD1 matching over 7 bases. CDR3 length: 18 residues. The germline V gene encodes CDR1 DFQATT and CDR2 SNEGSKA (reference sequence). V shed 0 bases and J 2 bases; nucleotides not matched to a gene: 15.

This clonotype showed up just a few times. Being one base from a much bigger clone, this may be a read error. The chain couples TRBV24-1 to TRBJ2-1; the match to TRBD2 covers 7 bases. The CDR3 loop spans 14 amino acids. The germline V gene has CDR1 KGHDR and CDR2 SFDVKD. The CDR3 DNA sequence: TGTGCCACCAGTCCCCCGGGGGGATACAATGAGCAGCTCTTC. It codes for CATSPPGGYNEQLF.

With respect to this clonotype: This sequence may be a read error, since a much larger clone differs from it by one base. The J gene is TRBJ1-1, the V gene TRBV6-6; D might be TRBD1 (6 bases). The CDR3 covers 14 residues. Looked up from germline, CDR1 is MNHNY and CDR2 is SVGAGI (reference sequence). Trimming cost V 2 bases and J 10 bases, with 17 bases left between them. Written as DNA, the CDR3 is TGTGCCAGCAGTTACATTGGGGGGGCCTCTGGAGCTTTCTTT. Its translation is CASSYIGGASGAFF.

This clonotype has at least ten counts. The rearrangement joins TRBV7-9 to TRBJ1-2; 9 positions agree with TRBD1. Trimming cost V 1 base and J 6 bases; bases outside gene matches: 9. The CDR3 runs to 16 residues. Germline assignment: CDR1 SEHNR and CDR2 FQNEAQ (reference sequence). DNA for the CDR3: TGTGCCAGCAGCTTAGGCGTTACAGGGGGCCCGGATGGCTACACCTTC. Translation gives CASSLGVTGGPDGYTF.

Turning to this clonotype: This may be a read error: a much more frequent sequence differs by one nucleotide. The rearrangement links TRBV6-2 or TRBV6-3 to TRBJ2-1; 7 bases are a match to TRBD1. V lost 5 bases and J lost 2; bases outside the gene matches: 6. Per the germline V gene, CDR1 is MNHEY and CDR2 is SVGEGT. This CDR3 comprises 15 residues. CDR3: CASSARTGPYNEQFF. The CDR3 region has the DNA TGTGCCAGCAGTGCCCGGACAGGCCCCTACAATGAGCAGTTCTTC.

This clonotype was recorded many times. CDR3 protein: CASSGPGPGLMNTEAFF. The CDR3 DNA reads TGTGCCAGCAGCGGCCCGGGACCGGGACTCATGAACACTGAAGCTTTCTTT. The chain recombines TRBV5-6 with TRBJ1-1; D might be TRBD1 (5 bases). CDR1 SGHDT and CDR2 YYEEEE come from the germline V gene. The CDR3 loop spans 17 amino acids. V was pared by 4 bases and J by 0 bases, with 19 bases between.

Ten or more counts support this clonotype. The chain employs TRBV4-2 and TRBJ1-6; D ambiguous. V shed 0 bases and J shed 6 bases, with 9 bases lying between them. Germline CDR1 is LGHNA and CDR2 is YNFKEQ. The CDR3 runs to 15 residues. Written as DNA, the CDR3 is TGTGCCAGCAGCCAAGATCGATGGAGTAATTCACCCCTCCACTTT. Translation gives CASSQDRWSNSPLHF.

This clonotype has a count of ten or more. V and J are TRBV29-1 and TRBJ2-7; maybe TRBD2 (5 bases). The CDR3 has 14 residues. Trimming removed 6 bases at V and 3 bases at J, with 18 bases between. CDR1 is SQVTM, CDR2 ANQGSEA, per germline. The CDR3 sequence is CSVGLSTKVYEQYF. The CDR3 DNA is TGCAGCGTCGGACTGAGCACTAAAGTCTACGAGCAGTACTTC.

This clonotype appeared many times. The chain couples TRBV20-1 to TRBJ1-2; perhaps TRBD1 as D (5 bases). The CDR3 extends over 13 amino acids. V shed 3 bases and J shed 2 bases, with 10 bases lying between them. Germline V gene sequence: CDR1 DFQATT, CDR2 SNEGSKA (reference sequence). The CDR3 sequence is CSARGQANYGYTF. The CDR3 coding sequence is TGCAGTGCTAGGGGGCAGGCAAACTATGGCTACACCTTC.

This clonotype was picked up a small number of times. The genes are TRBV29-1 and TRBJ2-1; 11 bases are a match to TRBD2. J gave up 6 bases and V 7 bases, and 5 bases lay outside the gene matches. CDR3 length: 13 amino acids. The germline CDR1 and CDR2 sequences are SQVTM and ANQGSEA. The CDR3 coding sequence is TGCAGCGCTAGACTAGCGGGACTCAATGAGCAGTTCTTC. Amino acids: CSARLAGLNEQFF.

This clonotype was observed many times. The chain is built from TRBV2 and TRBJ1-4, with TRBD1 as a possible D gene (5 bases). This CDR3 contains 17 residues. The germline gives CDR1 SNHLY, CDR2 FYNNEI. V shed 3 bases and J shed 0 bases, with 14 bases lying between them. The CDR3 sequence: CASSEPGTATTNEKLFF. DNA of the CDR3: TGTGCCAGCAGTGAGCCCGGGACTGCAACAACTAATGAAAAACTGTTTTTT.

The J gene is TRBJ2-5, the V gene TRBV6-1, with 16 bases that match TRBD2. CDR3 length equals 18 residues. Trimming at V came to 6 bases and at J to 5 bases, leaving 12 bases not matched to a gene. Germline V gene lookup returns CDR1 MNHNS and CDR2 SASEGT. The CDR3 region is CASRFSGTSGRALETQYF. Here the CDR3 DNA reads TGTGCCAGCAGGTTCTCCGGGACTAGCGGGAGGGCATTGGAGACCCAGTACTTC.

About this clonotype itself: A far larger clone is only one base removed, so a read error is likely. The conserved final phenylalanine or tryptophan is absent from the CDR3, which likely points to a read error. The J gene is TRBJ2-1, the V gene TRBV12-3 or TRBV12-4, with 9 bases fitting TRBD2. There are 15 residues in the CDR3. Trimming removed 1 base from V and 7 bases from J; junction bases left unmatched: 5. The CDR3 loop reads CASSLVGGRENEQFS. The DNA for the CDR3 is TGTGCCAGCAGTTTAGTCGGCGGGAGGGAGAATGAGCAGTTCTCC.

This clonotype was observed many times. V gene TRBV6-2 or TRBV6-3 combines with J gene TRBJ2-1; 11 nucleotides match TRBD2. CDR3 length: 16 amino acids. The V segment lost 6 bases and the J segment 7 bases; nucleotides outside the gene matches: 11. Germline V CDR1 and CDR2: MNHEY, SVGEGT. CDR3 sequence: CASSRLLAGVENEQFF. DNA of the CDR3: TGTGCCAGCAGCCGCCTACTAGCGGGAGTTGAAAATGAGCAGTTCTTC.

This clonotype has at least ten counts. The chain is built from TRBV15 and TRBJ2-3; TRBD2 matches at 8 bases. Germline CDR1 is LNHNV and CDR2 is YYDKDF (reference sequence). The CDR3 runs 16 residues. V shed 5 bases and J 2 bases; nucleotides not matched to a gene: 9. The CDR3 spells CATSGVGGRYTDTQYF. CDR3 coding DNA: TGTGCCACCAGCGGCGTCGGCGGGAGGTACACAGATACGCAGTATTTT.

The chain uses TRBV25-1 and TRBJ1-3; D perhaps matches TRBD1 (5 bases). This CDR3 contains 14 residues. V gave up 4 bases and J gave up 2 bases, with 9 bases separating them. Germline CDR1 MGHDK, CDR2 SYGVNS. The CDR3 bases are TGTGCCAGCAGTGCGGGACTCCCTGGAAACACCATATATTTT. Translated, it gives CASSAGLPGNTIYF. The full variable domain, rest sourced from reference TRBV25-1 and TRBJ1-3, is EADIYQTPRYLVIGTGKKITLECSQTMGHDKMYWYQQDPGMELHLIHYSYGVNSTEKGDLSSESTVSRIRTEHFPLTLESARPSHTSQYLCASSAGLPGNTIYFGEGSWLTVV.

The genes are TRBV7-2 and TRBJ2-3, with TRBD1 as a possible D gene (6 bases). In germline, CDR1 is SGHTA, CDR2 FQGNSA. There are 16 residues in the CDR3. Between the trimmed V and J ends, which lost 5 bases and 0 bases, there was a span of 15 bases. The CDR3 region is CASSPAGTHSTDTQYF. CDR3 coding DNA: TGTGCCAGCAGCCCCGCCGGGACACACAGCACAGATACGCAGTATTTT.

In its sample, this clonotype was seen many times. This rearrangement joins TRBV14 to TRBJ2-1; 9 bases line up with TRBD1. The CDR3 has 13 amino acids. Germline CDR1 SGHDN, CDR2 FVKESK. Losses at the gene ends were 6 bases for V and 9 bases for J; bases not matched to a gene: 6. This CDR3 is CASSGTGRTEQFF. DNA of the CDR3: TGTGCCAGCAGTGGGACAGGGAGGACTGAGCAGTTCTTC.